Presented here are 5 T cell receptor beta chains from one specimen sequenced in a study of early T cells in non-severe SARS-CoV-2 infection. One entry per CDR3 protein, called by TCRdb with MiXCR from the 5' RACE reads. The table lists tens of thousands of distinct CDR3 sequences, 12% of them singletons, with roughly 1.2% in the top ten. The sequences come from whole blood, collected at baseline. These receptors were obtained from an adult who was a healthcare worker with PCR-confirmed SARS-CoV-2 infection or an uninfected control (not recorded which). The donor label of this sample is uncertain.

This clonotype has more than one count but fewer than ten. The genes are TRBV27 and TRBJ2-1, with D possibly matching TRBD2 (9 bases). CDR1 and CDR2 from the germline V gene are MNHEY and SMNVEV (reference sequence). V was shortened by 7 bases and J by 6 bases, with 28 bases between the two germline ends. The CDR3 runs 18 residues. Written as DNA, the CDR3 is TGTGCCAGCATCTCCGGACAGGGTCGCGGGGGGGCACCCAATGAGCAGTTCTTC. Translation: CASISGQGRGGAPNEQFF.

This clonotype was recorded at least ten times. The gene calls are TRBV20-1 and TRBJ2-5; D is perhaps TRBD1 or TRBD2 (5 bases each). Trimming shortened V by 7 bases and J by 2 bases, and 14 bases separated the two germline ends. The CDR3 totals 13 residues. CDR1 is DFQATT and CDR2 is SNEGSKA in the germline V gene (reference sequence). The CDR3 sequence is CSGTGPEQETQYF. CDR3 nucleotide sequence: TGCAGTGGTACGGGACCGGAGCAAGAGACCCAGTACTTC.

This clonotype was picked up a small number of times. The chain carries TRBV10-2 and TRBJ2-5, with D possibly TRBD2 on 6 matching bases. This CDR3 contains 12 residues. V was trimmed by 5 bases and J by 4 bases, leaving 8 bases between them. Germline values: CDR1 WSHSY, CDR2 SAAADI. In DNA form, the CDR3 reads TGCGCCAGCAGTATGGGGGGAGAGACCCAGTACTTC. Encoded protein: CASSMGGETQYF.

This clonotype has a count of ten or more. The J gene is TRBJ1-1, the V gene TRBV7-6, with 8 bases matching TRBD1. J gave up 3 bases and V 5 bases, and 14 bases lay outside the gene matches. The CDR3 covers 17 residues. The germline gives CDR1 SGHVS, CDR2 FNYEAQ. Here the CDR3 reads CASSVTGVMGADTEAFF. For the CDR3, the DNA is TGTGCCAGCAGCGTGACAGGGGTAATGGGAGCGGACACTGAAGCTTTCTTT.

This clonotype was recorded a few times. V usage is TRBV11-2 and J usage is TRBJ2-5; 8 nucleotides align to TRBD2. Per germline, CDR1 SGHAT and CDR2 FQNNGV. Trimming cost V 3 bases and J 4 bases; bases outside gene matches: 4. This CDR3 comprises 14 residues. CDR3 nucleotide sequence: TGTGCCAGCAGCTTGGGACTAGTTCGAGAGACCCAGTACTTC. It translates to CASSLGLVRETQYF. Variable domain in full (rest from reference TRBV11-2 and TRBJ2-5): EAGVAQSPRYKIIEKRQSVAFWCNPISGHATLYWYQQILGQGPKLLIQFQNNGVVDDSQLPKDRFSAERLKGVDSTLKIQPAKLEDSAVYLCASSLGLVRETQYFGPGTRLLVL.